The sample holds a few counts of the clone carrying this T cell receptor (beta chain). TCRbeta library construction was performed incorporating unique molecular identifiers. TCRdb re-derived calls from the PCR reads in MiXCR, one entry per CDR3 protein. The sample holds under 7,000 distinct CDR3 sequences, approximately 14% seen once. The sample belongs to a study of T-cell reconstitution after alpha-beta-depleted transplantation in children. Germline-derived CDR1 and CDR2 are LGHDT and YNNKEL (reference sequence). V lost 11 bases, J lost 6 bases, and 31 bases lay in between. There are 17 residues in the CDR3.

Sample: PBMCs, taken before TCRalphabeta/CD19-depleted stem cell transplant. This sequence originates from a boy aged 5 to 17 with acute lymphoblastic leukemia, due to receive a stem cell transplant. V and J are TRBV3-1 and TRBJ1-2; D is possibly TRBD1 (6 bases). In DNA, the CDR3 is TGTGCCTGCTGCCGAGGGGGGACGGAGGGTTTCAGGGATGGCTACACCTTC. Protein sequence: CACCRGGTEGFRDGYTF. Drawing the rest from reference TRBV3-1 and TRBJ1-2, the complete variable domain is DTAVSQTPKYLVTQMGNDKSIKCEQNLGHDTMYWYKQDSKKFLKIMFSYNNKELIINETVPNRFSPKSPDKAHLNLHINSLELGDSAVYFCACCRGGTEGFRDGYTFGSGTRLTVV.